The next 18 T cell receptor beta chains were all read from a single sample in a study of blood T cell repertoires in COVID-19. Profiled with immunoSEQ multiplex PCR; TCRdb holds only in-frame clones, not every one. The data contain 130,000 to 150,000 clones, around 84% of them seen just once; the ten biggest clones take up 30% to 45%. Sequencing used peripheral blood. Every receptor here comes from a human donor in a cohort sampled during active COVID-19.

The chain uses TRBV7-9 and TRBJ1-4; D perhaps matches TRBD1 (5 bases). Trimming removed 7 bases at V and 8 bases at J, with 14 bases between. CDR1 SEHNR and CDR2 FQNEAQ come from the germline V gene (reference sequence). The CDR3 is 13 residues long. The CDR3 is CASMKGAEEKLFF. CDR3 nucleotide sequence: TGTGCCAGCATGAAAGGGGCTGAAGAAAAACTGTTTTTT.

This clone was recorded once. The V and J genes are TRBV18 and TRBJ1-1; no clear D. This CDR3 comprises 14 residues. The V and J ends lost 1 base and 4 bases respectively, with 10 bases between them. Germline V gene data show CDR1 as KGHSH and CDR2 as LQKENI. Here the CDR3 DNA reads TGTGCCAGCTCACCACTCGAGGGAACCACTGAAGCTTTCTTT. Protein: CASSPLEGTTEAFF.

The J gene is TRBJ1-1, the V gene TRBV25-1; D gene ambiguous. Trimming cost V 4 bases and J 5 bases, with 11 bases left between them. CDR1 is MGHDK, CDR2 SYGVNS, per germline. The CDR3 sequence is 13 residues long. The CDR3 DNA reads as TGTGCCAGCAGTGGGGAGGGATGGACTGAAGCTTTCTTT. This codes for CASSGEGWTEAFF.

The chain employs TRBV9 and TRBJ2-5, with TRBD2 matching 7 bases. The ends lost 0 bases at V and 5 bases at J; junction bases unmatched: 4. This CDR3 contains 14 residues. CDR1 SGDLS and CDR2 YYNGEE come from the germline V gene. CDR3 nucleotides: TGTGCCAGCAGCGTAGGGAATAGCGGGGAGACCCAGTACTTC. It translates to CASSVGNSGETQYF. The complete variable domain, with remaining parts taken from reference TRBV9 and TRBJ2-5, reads DSGVTQTPKHLITATGQRVTLRCSPRSGDLSVYWYQQSLDQGLQFLIQYYNGEERAKGNILERFSAQQFPDLHSELNLSSLELGDSALYFCASSVGNSGETQYFGPGTRLLVL.

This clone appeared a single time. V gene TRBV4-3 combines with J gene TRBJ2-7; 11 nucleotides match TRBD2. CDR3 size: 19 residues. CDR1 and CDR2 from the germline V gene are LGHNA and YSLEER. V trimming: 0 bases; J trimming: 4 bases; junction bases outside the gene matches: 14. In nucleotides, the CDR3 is TGCGCCAGCAGCCAAGATGAATGGGGTACTAGCGGGGGACGATACGAGCAGTACTTC. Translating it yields CASSQDEWGTSGGRYEQYF.

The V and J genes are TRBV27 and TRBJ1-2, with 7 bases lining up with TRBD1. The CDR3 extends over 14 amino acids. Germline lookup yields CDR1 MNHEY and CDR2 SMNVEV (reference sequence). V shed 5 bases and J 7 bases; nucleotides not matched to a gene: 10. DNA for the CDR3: TGTGCCAGCAGTCGAGTCCAGGGGGTAGTTGGCTACACCTTC. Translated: CASSRVQGVVGYTF.

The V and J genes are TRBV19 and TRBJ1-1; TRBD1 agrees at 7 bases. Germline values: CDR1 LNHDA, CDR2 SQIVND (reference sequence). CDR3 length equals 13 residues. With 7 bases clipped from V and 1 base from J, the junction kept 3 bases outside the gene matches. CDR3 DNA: TGTGCCAGTACCGGGGACAGGAACACTGAAGCTTTCTTT. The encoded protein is CASTGDRNTEAFF. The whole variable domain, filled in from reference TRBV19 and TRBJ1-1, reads DGGITQSPKYLFRKEGQNVTLSCEQNLNHDAMYWYRQDPGQGLRLIYYSQIVNDFQKGDIAEGYSVSREKKESFPLTVTSAQKNPTAFYLCASTGDRNTEAFFGQGTRLTVV.

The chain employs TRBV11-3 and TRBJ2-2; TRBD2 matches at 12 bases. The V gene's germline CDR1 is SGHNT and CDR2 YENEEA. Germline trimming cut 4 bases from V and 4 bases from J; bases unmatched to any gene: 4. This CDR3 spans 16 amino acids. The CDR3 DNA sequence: TGTGCCAGCAGCTCAGGACTAGCGGGGCTCACCGGGGAGCTGTTTTTT. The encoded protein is CASSSGLAGLTGELFF.

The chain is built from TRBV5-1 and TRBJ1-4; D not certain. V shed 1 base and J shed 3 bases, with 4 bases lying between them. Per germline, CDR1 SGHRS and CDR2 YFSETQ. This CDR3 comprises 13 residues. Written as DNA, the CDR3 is TGCGCCAGCAGCTTGCGTCCTAATGAAAAACTGTTTTTT. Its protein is CASSLRPNEKLFF.

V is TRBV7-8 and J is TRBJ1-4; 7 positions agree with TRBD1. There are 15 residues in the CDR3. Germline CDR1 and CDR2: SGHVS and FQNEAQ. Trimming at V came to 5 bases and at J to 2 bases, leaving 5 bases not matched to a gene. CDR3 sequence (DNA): TGTGCCAGCAGCCGATGGACAGGCACTAATGAAAAACTGTTTTTT. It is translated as CASSRWTGTNEKLFF.

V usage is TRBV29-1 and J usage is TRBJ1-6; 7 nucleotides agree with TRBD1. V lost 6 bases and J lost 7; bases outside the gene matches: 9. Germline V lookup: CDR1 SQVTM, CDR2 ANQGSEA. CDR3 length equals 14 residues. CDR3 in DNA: TGCAGCGTCCACACCGGGACAGCCAATTCACCCCTCCACTTT. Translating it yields CSVHTGTANSPLHF.

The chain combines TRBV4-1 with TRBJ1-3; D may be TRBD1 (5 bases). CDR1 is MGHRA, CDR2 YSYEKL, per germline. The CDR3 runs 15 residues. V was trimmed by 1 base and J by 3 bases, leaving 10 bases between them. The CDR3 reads CASSQAPGNGNTIYF. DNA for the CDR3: TGCGCCAGCAGCCAAGCCCCAGGGAATGGAAACACCATATATTTT.

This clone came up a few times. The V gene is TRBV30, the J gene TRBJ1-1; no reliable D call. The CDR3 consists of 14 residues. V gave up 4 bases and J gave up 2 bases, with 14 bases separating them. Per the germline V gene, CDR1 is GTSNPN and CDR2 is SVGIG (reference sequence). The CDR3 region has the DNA TGTGCCTGGACCCCGAGACAACCTAACACTGAAGCTTTCTTT. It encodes CAWTPRQPNTEAFF.

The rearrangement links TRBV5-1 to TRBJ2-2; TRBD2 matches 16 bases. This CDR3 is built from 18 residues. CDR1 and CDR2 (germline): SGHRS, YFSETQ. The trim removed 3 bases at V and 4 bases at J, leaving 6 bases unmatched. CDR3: CASSSGTSGGASTGELFF. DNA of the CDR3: TGCGCCAGCAGCTCCGGGACTAGCGGGGGGGCGAGCACCGGGGAGCTGTTTTTT.

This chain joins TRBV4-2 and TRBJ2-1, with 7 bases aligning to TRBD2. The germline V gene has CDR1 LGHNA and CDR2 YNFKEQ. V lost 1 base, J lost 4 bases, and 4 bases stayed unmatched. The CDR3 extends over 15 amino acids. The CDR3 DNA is TGTGCCAGCAGCCAAGGCCGGGGGGATTACAATGAGCAGTTCTTC. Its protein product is CASSQGRGDYNEQFF.

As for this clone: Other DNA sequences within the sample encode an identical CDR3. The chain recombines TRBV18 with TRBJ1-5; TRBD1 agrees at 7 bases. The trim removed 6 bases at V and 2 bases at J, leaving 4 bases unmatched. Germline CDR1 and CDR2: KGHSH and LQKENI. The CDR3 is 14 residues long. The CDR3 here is CASSPQGGNQPQHF. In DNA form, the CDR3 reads TGTGCCAGCTCCCCTCAGGGGGGCAATCAGCCCCAGCATTTT.

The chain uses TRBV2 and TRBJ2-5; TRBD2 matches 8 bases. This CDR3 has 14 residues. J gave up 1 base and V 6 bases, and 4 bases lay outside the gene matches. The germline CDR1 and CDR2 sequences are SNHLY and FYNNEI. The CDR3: CASSFTSGQETQYF. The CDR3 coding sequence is TGTGCCAGCAGCTTTACTAGCGGCCAAGAGACCCAGTACTTC.

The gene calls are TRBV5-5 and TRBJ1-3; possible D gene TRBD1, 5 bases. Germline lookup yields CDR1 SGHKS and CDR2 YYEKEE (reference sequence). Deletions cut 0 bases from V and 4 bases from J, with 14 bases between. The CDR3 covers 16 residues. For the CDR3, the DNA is TGTGCCAGCAGCTTGGAATTGGGAGGGGACGGAAACACCATATATTTT. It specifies CASSLELGGDGNTIYF.